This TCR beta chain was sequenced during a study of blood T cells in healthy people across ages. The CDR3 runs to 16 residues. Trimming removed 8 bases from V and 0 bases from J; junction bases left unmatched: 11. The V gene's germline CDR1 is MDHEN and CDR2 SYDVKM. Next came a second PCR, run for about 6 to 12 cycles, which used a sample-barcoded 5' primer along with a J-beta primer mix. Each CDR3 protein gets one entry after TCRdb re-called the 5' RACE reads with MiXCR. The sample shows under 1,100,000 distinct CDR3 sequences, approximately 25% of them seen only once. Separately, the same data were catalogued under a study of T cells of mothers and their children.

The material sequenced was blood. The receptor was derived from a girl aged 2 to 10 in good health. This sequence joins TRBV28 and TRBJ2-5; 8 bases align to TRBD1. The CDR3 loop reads CASSGQVALYQETQYF. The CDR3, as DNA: TGTGCCAGCTCGGGACAGGTCGCCCTGTACCAAGAGACCCAGTACTTC.